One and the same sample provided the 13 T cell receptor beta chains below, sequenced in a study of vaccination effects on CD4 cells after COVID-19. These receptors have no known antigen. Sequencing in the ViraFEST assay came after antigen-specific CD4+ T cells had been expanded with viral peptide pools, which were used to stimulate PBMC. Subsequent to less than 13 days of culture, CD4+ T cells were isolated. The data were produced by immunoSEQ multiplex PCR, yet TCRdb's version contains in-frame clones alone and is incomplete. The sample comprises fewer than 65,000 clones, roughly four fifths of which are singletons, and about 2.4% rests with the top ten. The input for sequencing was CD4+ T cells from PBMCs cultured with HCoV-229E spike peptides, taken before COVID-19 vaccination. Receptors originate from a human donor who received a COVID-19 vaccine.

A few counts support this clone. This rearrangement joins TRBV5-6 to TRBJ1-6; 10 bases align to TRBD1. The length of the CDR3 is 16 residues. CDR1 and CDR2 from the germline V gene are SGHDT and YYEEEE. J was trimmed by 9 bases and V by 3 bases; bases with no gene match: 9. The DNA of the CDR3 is TGTGCCAGCAGCTGGGGACAGGGGATAGCTTCTTCACCCCTCCACTTT. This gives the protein CASSWGQGIASSPLHF.

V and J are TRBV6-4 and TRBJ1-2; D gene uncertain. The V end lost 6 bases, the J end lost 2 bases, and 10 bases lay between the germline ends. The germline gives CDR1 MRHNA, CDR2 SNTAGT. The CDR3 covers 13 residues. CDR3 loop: CASRKDINYGYTF. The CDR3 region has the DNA TGTGCCAGCAGGAAAGACATAAACTATGGCTACACCTTC.

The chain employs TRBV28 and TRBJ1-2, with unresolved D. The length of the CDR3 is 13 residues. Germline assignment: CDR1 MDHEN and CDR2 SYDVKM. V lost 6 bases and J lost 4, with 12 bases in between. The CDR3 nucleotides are TGTGCCAGCAGGGATCCTCGGGGCTATGGCTACACCTTC. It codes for CASRDPRGYGYTF.

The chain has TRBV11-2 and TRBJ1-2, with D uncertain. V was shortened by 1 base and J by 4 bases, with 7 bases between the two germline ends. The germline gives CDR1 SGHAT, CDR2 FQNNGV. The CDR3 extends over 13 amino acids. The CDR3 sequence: CASSLGGAYGYTF. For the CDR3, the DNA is TGTGCCAGCAGCTTAGGTGGAGCCTATGGCTACACCTTC. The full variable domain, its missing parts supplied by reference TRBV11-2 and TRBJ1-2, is EAGVAQSPRYKIIEKRQSVAFWCNPISGHATLYWYQQILGQGPKLLIQFQNNGVVDDSQLPKDRFSAERLKGVDSTLKIQPAKLEDSAVYLCASSLGGAYGYTFGSGTRLTVV.

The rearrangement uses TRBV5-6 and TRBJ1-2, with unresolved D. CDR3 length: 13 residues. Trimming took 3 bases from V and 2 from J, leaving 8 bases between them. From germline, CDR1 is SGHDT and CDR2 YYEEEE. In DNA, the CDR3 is TGTGCCAGCAGCTGGCAGGAAAACTATGGCTACACCTTC. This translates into CASSWQENYGYTF.

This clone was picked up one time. The CDR3 here is CATREGPNYGYTF. DNA of the CDR3: TGCGCCACCCGAGAGGGGCCAAACTATGGCTACACCTTC. The chain links TRBV5-1 to TRBJ1-2, with D perhaps matching TRBD1 (5 bases). Germline V gene lookup returns CDR1 SGHRS and CDR2 YFSETQ. The V gene lost 9 bases and the J gene lost 2 bases, with 14 bases spanning the gap. The CDR3 loop spans 13 amino acids.

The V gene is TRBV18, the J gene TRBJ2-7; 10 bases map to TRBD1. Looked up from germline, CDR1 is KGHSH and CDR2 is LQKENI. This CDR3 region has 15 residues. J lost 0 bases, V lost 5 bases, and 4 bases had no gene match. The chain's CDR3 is CASSSGQGNSYEQYV. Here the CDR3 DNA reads TGTGCCAGCTCATCGGGACAGGGGAACTCCTACGAGCAGTACGTC.

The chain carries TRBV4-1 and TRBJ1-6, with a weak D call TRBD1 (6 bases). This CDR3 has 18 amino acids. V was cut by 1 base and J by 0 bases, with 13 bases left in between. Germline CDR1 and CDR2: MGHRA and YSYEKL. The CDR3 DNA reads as TGCGCCAGCAGCCAAGCGGGACACCTCTTCTCCTATAATTCACCCCTCCACTTT. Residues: CASSQAGHLFSYNSPLHF.

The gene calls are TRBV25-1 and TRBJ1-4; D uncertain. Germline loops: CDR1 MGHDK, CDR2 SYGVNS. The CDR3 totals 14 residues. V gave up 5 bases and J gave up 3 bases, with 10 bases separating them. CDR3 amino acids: CASSSHHSNEKLFF. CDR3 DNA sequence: TGTGCCAGCAGTTCTCACCATTCTAATGAAAAACTGTTTTTT.

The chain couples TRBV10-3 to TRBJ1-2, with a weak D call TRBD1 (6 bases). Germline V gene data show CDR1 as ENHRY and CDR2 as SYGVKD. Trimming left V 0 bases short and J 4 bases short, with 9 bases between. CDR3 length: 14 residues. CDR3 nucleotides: TGTGCCATCAGTGAGTCTCACAGGGCCTATGGCTACACCTTC. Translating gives CAISESHRAYGYTF.

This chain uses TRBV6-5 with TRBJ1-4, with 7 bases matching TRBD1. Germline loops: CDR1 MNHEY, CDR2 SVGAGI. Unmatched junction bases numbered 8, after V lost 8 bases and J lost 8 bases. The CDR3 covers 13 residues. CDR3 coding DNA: TGTGCCAGCCTCCGGGACAGACGCGAAAAACTGTTTTTT. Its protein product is CASLRDRREKLFF.

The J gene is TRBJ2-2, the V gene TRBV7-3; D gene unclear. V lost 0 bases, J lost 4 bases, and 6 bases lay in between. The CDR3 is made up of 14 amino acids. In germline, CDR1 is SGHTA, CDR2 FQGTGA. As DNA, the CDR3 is TGTGCCAGCAGCTTAACATCGACCACCGGGGAGCTGTTTTTT. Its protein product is CASSLTSTTGELFF.

The DNA of the CDR3 is TGCGCCAGCAGCGTTACTAGCGGGGGGTCCGTCGTATCAGATACGCAGTATTTT. It encodes CASSVTSGGSVVSDTQYF. The genes are TRBV5-1 and TRBJ2-3; 12 nucleotides align to TRBD2. Per the germline V gene, CDR1 is SGHRS and CDR2 is YFSETQ. Germline trimming cut 4 bases from V and 4 bases from J; bases unmatched to any gene: 13. The CDR3 is 18 residues long.